Below are 3 T cell receptor beta chains sequenced from a single sample in a study of cytomegalovirus exposure and HLA in healthy donors (dated by TCRdb to about 2017). The library was built by means of the immunoSEQ multiplex PCR assay. The multiplex PCR relied on a mix of 60 forward primers for TCR Vbeta segments and 13 reverse primers for TCR Jbeta segments. TCRdb re-hosts the immuneACCESS table, in-frame sequences only. Its copies lack some clones; in the studies checked, an unresolved V gene accounts for under half of them, and the cause for the rest is not known. A total of 85,000 to 130,000 clones appear in this sample, approximately 85% of them only once. About 1.6% of the sample is taken by the ten largest. Sequenced: PBMCs. The receptors originated from a man aged 50-60 years in good health and CMV-seronegative.

The gene calls are TRBV15 and TRBJ2-1; TRBD1 agrees at 8 bases. This CDR3 has 16 amino acids. The V gene end was trimmed by 6 bases and the J gene end by 8 bases; junction bases not matched to a gene: 15. The germline gives CDR1 LNHNV, CDR2 YYDKDF (reference sequence). The CDR3 coding sequence is TGTGCCACCAGTTCCGGGGGCAGGGGGCGCCGGGATGAGCAGTTCTTC. Residues: CATSSGGRGRRDEQFF. Combining the CDR3 with reference TRBV15 and TRBJ2-1 gives the whole variable domain DAMVIQNPRYQVTQFGKPVTLSCSQTLNHNVMYWYQQKSSQAPKLLFHYYDKDFNNEADTPDNFQSRRPNTSFCFLDIRSPGLGDTAMYLCATSSGGRGRRDEQFFGPGTRLTVL.

V usage is TRBV11-3 and J usage is TRBJ2-1; 7 bases line up with TRBD2. CDR1 and CDR2 from the germline V gene are SGHNT and YENEEA. The CDR3 runs 13 residues. With 1 base clipped from V and 7 bases from J, the junction kept 1 base outside the gene matches. The CDR3 is CASSLAGGNEQFF. The DNA of the CDR3 is TGTGCCAGCAGCTTAGCCGGGGGGAATGAGCAGTTCTTC.

The gene calls are TRBV6-1 and TRBJ2-5, with D perhaps matching TRBD1 (6 bases). This CDR3 spans 15 amino acids. Germline V gene sequence: CDR1 MNHNS, CDR2 SASEGT. The germline V and J ends were trimmed by 6 bases and 2 bases, with 16 bases remaining between them. CDR3 coding DNA: TGTGCCAGCAGCCCCACAGGGCCCCTACAAGAGACCCAGTACTTC. This sequence encodes CASSPTGPLQETQYF.